A selection of T cell receptor beta chains follows, all from one sample in a study of T cell responses to AZD1222 COVID-19 vaccine. The table came from immunoSEQ multiplex PCR; TCRdb's copy has only in-frame clones and leaves some out. The sample has about 100,000 clones; 87% are singletons. This specimen consisted of peripheral blood, obtained on day 0 of MenACWY control vaccination. The receptor source for this set is an adult in good health. CDR3s include the opening cysteine and the closing phenylalanine or tryptophan. A D gene is named only where the DNA matches it firmly. Size tells how often a clone was seen (once, few, many) or the class of an expanded clone, and some rows leave it out.

size	length	V	J	D	CDR3	DNA
once	12	TRBV19	TRBJ2-1	-	CASIGSYNEQFF	TGTGCCAGTATTGGAAGTTACAATGAGCAGTTCTTC
-	19	TRBV4-2	TRBJ2-3	TRBD2	CASSQAVVAGGPSTDTQYF	TGTGCCAGCAGCCAAGCGGTGGTAGCGGGAGGGCCGAGCACAGATACGCAGTATTTT
-	16	TRBV5-5	TRBJ2-1	TRBD2	CASLTSGLAGDYEQFF	TGTGCCAGCTTGACCTCGGGACTAGCGGGAGACTATGAGCAGTTCTTC
-	12	TRBV19	TRBJ1-5	-	CATPTNEKPQHF	TGTGCCACCCCCACCAACGAAAAGCCCCAGCATTTT
-	13	TRBV6-2/TRBV6-3	TRBJ2-1	-	CASSSGPYNEQFF	TGTGCCAGCAGTTCTGGTCCCTACAATGAGCAGTTCTTC
-	13	TRBV2	TRBJ2-7	TRBD1	CASSGDRGLEQYF	TGTGCCAGCAGTGGGGACAGGGGTCTGGAGCAGTACTTC
-	12	TRBV12-3/TRBV12-4	TRBJ1-1	-	CASSERPQQPFF	TGTGCCAGCAGCGAACGGCCACAACAACCTTTCTTT
-	14	TRBV24-1	TRBJ1-5	-	CATSDRTILQPQHF	TGTGCCACCAGTGACCGGACCATTCTTCAGCCCCAGCATTTT
-	14	TRBV6-1	TRBJ1-5	-	CASSEIESNQPQHF	TGTGCCAGCTCGGAAATAGAGAGCAATCAGCCCCAGCATTTT
-	14	TRBV7-2	TRBJ1-1	-	CASSRGMGNTEAFF	TGTGCCAGCAGCCGGGGGATGGGGAACACTGAAGCTTTCTTT
-	15	TRBV6-7	TRBJ2-5	-	CASSYHQGTQETQYF	TGTGCCAGCAGTTACCATCAGGGGACACAAGAGACCCAGTACTTC
-	14	TRBV28	TRBJ1-4	-	CASSTIRGGEKLFF	TGTGCCAGCAGCACTATCAGGGGCGGCGAAAAACTGTTTTTT
-	17	TRBV9	TRBJ2-1	TRBD2	CASSGGLAGFSYNEQFF	TGTGCCAGCAGCGGAGGACTAGCGGGGTTCTCCTACAATGAGCAGTTCTTC
-	14	TRBV5-1	TRBJ2-1	-	CASSDLGTYNEQFF	TGCGCCAGCAGCGATCTGGGGACCTACAATGAGCAGTTCTTC
-	15	TRBV5-4	TRBJ2-2	TRBD1	CASSRDRGLDGELFF	TGTGCCAGCAGCCGGGACAGGGGGCTCGACGGGGAGCTGTTTTTT
-	15	TRBV6-2/TRBV6-3	TRBJ1-1	TRBD1	CASSLPKDRDTEAFF	TGTGCCAGCAGTCTTCCTAAGGACAGGGACACTGAAGCTTTCTTT
-	13	TRBV7-2	TRBJ1-1	-	CASSLIRGTEAFF	TGTGCCAGCAGTTTAATTAGGGGGACTGAAGCTTTCTTT
-	15	TRBV28	TRBJ1-4	-	CASSPLDRKNEKLFF	TGTGCCAGCAGTCCCCTCGACAGGAAAAATGAAAAACTGTTTTTT
few	14	TRBV5-1	TRBJ2-6	-	CASSRDPGANVLTF	TGCGCCAGCAGCCGGGACCCTGGGGCCAACGTCCTGACTTTC
-	15	TRBV3-1/TRBV3-2	TRBJ1-1	-	CASSFQDRLGTEAFF	TGTGCCAGCAGCTTTCAAGACAGGCTGGGCACTGAAGCTTTCTTT
-	15	TRBV10-3	TRBJ2-5	TRBD2	CAISAASGGIETQYF	TGTGCCATCAGTGCGGCTAGCGGGGGGATAGAGACCCAGTACTTC
-	14	TRBV6-2/TRBV6-3	TRBJ2-7	TRBD1	CASSLDRISYEQYF	TGTGCCAGCAGCCTGGACAGGATTTCCTACGAGCAGTACTTC
-	15	TRBV11-3	TRBJ2-1	-	CASSLESWGPYEQFF	TGTGCCAGCAGCTTAGAATCGTGGGGGCCCTATGAGCAGTTCTTC
-	16	TRBV11-2	TRBJ2-2	TRBD2	CASRGLAGPNTGELFF	TGTGCCAGCCGGGGACTAGCGGGGCCGAACACCGGGGAGCTGTTTTTT
-	15	TRBV7-3	TRBJ1-2	-	CASSLTPDSSYGYTF	TGTGCCAGCAGCTTAACCCCGGACAGTTCCTATGGCTACACCTTC
-	13	TRBV24-1	TRBJ1-4	-	CATSGGANEKLFF	TGTGCCACCAGTGGTGGAGCTAATGAAAAACTGTTTTTT
-	14	TRBV4-3	TRBJ1-2	TRBD1	CASSQGDRGYGYTF	TGCGCCAGCAGCCAAGGGGACAGGGGATATGGCTACACCTTC
-	14	TRBV28	TRBJ2-7	-	CASSLQGTVYEQYF	TGTGCCAGCAGTTTACAGGGGACTGTGTACGAGCAGTACTTC
-	13	TRBV2	TRBJ2-3	-	CASTLSSTDTQYF	TGTGCCAGCACCCTGTCTAGCACAGATACGCAGTATTTT
-	16	TRBV9	TRBJ2-3	TRBD2	CASSVGAGEITDTQYF	TGTGCCAGCAGCGTAGGGGCGGGGGAGATCACAGATACGCAGTATTTT
-	14	TRBV2	TRBJ1-4	-	CASSEGGFNEKLFF	TGTGCCAGCAGTGAAGGGGGCTTTAATGAAAAACTGTTTTTT
-	16	TRBV19	TRBJ2-7	TRBD2	CASREQPSGGTYEQYF	TGTGCCAGTAGAGAGCAACCTAGCGGGGGGACCTACGAGCAGTACTTC
once	16	TRBV18	TRBJ2-2	TRBD2	CASSPMTSGSTGELFF	TGTGCCAGCTCGCCCATGACTAGCGGGAGCACCGGGGAGCTGTTTTTT
-	15	TRBV7-2	TRBJ2-2	-	CASSRGADNTGELFF	TGTGCCAGCAGCAGAGGGGCTGATAACACCGGGGAGCTGTTTTTT
-	16	TRBV28	TRBJ2-3	-	CASGPPEGLSTDTQYF	TGTGCCAGCGGGCCCCCGGAGGGCCTTAGCACAGATACGCAGTATTTT
few	18	TRBV7-9	TRBJ1-1	TRBD1	CASSLRDRAGIPNTEAFF	TGTGCCAGCAGCTTGAGGGACAGGGCGGGAATCCCGAACACTGAAGCTTTCTTT
once	16	TRBV9	TRBJ2-5	TRBD2	CASSAGTSGGRETQYF	TGTGCCAGCAGCGCCGGGACTAGCGGGGGGCGGGAGACCCAGTACTTC
-	15	TRBV14	TRBJ2-5	-	CASSRELGGVETQYF	TGTGCCAGCAGCCGGGAGCTGGGGGGTGTAGAGACCCAGTACTTC
once	17	TRBV14	TRBJ1-5	-	CASTPRGTQVIDQPQHF	TGTGCCAGCACCCCAAGAGGAACCCAGGTAATCGATCAGCCCCAGCATTTT